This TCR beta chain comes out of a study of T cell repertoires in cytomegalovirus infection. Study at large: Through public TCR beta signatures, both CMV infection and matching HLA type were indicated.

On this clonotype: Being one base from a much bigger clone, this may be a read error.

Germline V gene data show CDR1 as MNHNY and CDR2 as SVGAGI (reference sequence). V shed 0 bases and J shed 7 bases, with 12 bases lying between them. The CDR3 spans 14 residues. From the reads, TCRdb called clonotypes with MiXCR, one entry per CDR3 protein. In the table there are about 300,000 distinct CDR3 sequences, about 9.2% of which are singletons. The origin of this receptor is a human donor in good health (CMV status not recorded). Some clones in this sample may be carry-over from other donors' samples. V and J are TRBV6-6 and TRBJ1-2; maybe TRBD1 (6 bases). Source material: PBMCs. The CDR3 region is CASSYSRDICGYTF. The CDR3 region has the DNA TGTGCCAGCAGTTACTCGAGGGACATTTGTGGCTACACCTTC.